The TCR beta chain described here comes from a study of Ad26.COV2.S vaccination and SARS-CoV-2 variants (dated by TCRdb to the early 2020s). As for the study more broadly: Donors in the vaccine arm were drawn from COV1001, a phase I-IIa trial of Ad26.COV2.S in healthy adults that was multicentre, randomized, double-blind and placebo-controlled. Ad26.COV2.S was administered intramuscularly at a dose of 5x10^10 or 1x10^11 viral particles, either as one shot or as two shots given 56 days apart. Trial participants were randomized into five groups of five, in which low-dose or high-dose Ad26.COV2.S was given once or twice, or placebo was given on both occasions. TCRbeta repertoire sequencing was used to assess the specificity and breadth of SARS-CoV-2-reactive T cell receptors after Ad26.COV2.S vaccination. A total of 32 samples were included in the TCR-sequenced set, comprising about 20 Ad26.COV2.S vaccine recipients, 5 placebo recipients and 8 SARS-CoV-2 convalescent individuals. Investigators did not know the trial group allocation while performing experiments and assessing outcomes.

General conclusions and limits of the study: Comparing responses between vaccine doses or regimens was not something the study was powered to do. Substantial breadth of spike-specific CD8+ and CD4+ T cell responses was reported after vaccination. According to the authors, total T cell responses may have been underestimated by the TCR breadth and depth analyses. Comparable non-spike TCR breadth was observed between vaccine and placebo recipients, consistent with only spike being contained in the vaccine. Compared with placebo recipients, Ad26.COV2.S recipients showed higher spike-specific TCR breadth (P = 0.0014).

The immunoSEQ Assay was used to sequence TCRbeta CDR3 regions. After extraction, genomic DNA underwent amplification by bias-controlled multiplex PCR, followed by high-throughput sequencing. The authors processed their data as follows. To quantify the absolute abundance of every unique TCRbeta CDR3 region, sequences were collapsed and filtered. Usable DNA was measured by amplifying reference genes present in all nucleated cells, and TCRbeta template counts were normalized to that usable DNA to estimate T cell fraction. Repertoire TCRs were annotated as SARS-CoV-2-specific by exact matching of V gene, CDR3 amino acid sequence and J gene to a known reactive TCR set. The reference SARS-CoV-2 TCR set was derived from MIRA and filtered for enrichment in COVID-19-positive ImmuneCODE repertoires, a step that removed public or cross-reactive TCRs. Using the MIRA antigens, annotated TCRs were further analysed by specific ORF or by position within an ORF. Breadth was defined as the number of annotated unique rearrangements divided by the total number of unique productive rearrangements, and depth was defined as the summed frequency of the annotated unique rearrangements. Group comparisons of TCR breadth used two-sided Wilcoxon rank-sum tests. Imported from immuneACCESS, the table was reduced by TCRdb to in-frame sequences with V and J called. These copies leave out some clones; in studies compared against another copy, an unresolved V gene accounts for under half, and the cause of the remainder is not known. V and J calls and clone size are those listed in that table; D and trimming were worked out from the DNA. Across this sample there are 410,000 or so clones, with approximately 92% seen only once. About 1.7% of the sample belongs to the ten largest clones.

The CDR3, cysteine through phenylalanine, is 18 amino acids long. Kept here is only the CDR3 DNA, which spans 54 bases and is read in frame from base 1. V loses 0 bases, J loses 2 bases, and the germline ends lie 18 bases apart. The germline V gene (reference sequence) supplies CDR1 LNHNV and CDR2 YYDKDF. As for this clone: Its antigen specificity is not known. Base qualities are not at hand, and no much larger clone is one base apart.

In the paper's terms, the treatment or condition label means: some 19 received Ad26.COV2.S at low or high dose, single or two shots; roughly 5 received placebo; per-sample allocation not given. For vaccine and placebo recipients, repertoires were sequenced using samples collected on day 63 after the first injection. Between 29 July and 7 August 2020, Cohort 1b enrolled about 27 adults aged 18-55 years at one site in Boston, USA. Ad26.COV2.S consisted of a replication-incompetent adenovirus type 26 vector by which a prefusion-stabilized SARS-CoV-2 spike protein from the original Wuhan strain was expressed.

This clonotype was obtained from a person between 18 and 60 years old who received the Ad26.COV2.S COVID-19 vaccine or a placebo. The material was peripheral blood, obtained in a trial of Ad26.COV2.S vaccine versus placebo. The sequence links TRBV15 to TRBJ2-3; the D gene is perhaps TRBD1 or TRBD2, as each covers 6 bases. The CDR3 sequence is CATSRDFLGGDITDTQYF. At the DNA level, the sequence is TGTGCCACCAGCAGAGATTTCTTGGGCGGGGACATCACAGATACGCAGTATTTT.